Presented here are 22 T cell receptor beta chains from one specimen sequenced in a study of T cell clonotyping in hematopoietic cell transplantation (dated by TCRdb to about 2021). Receptor amplification or capture employed the immunoSEQ multiplex PCR assay. What TCRdb holds here is the immuneACCESS table cut down to in-frame rearrangements. Part of the clones is not present; checked against another copy, under half of the missing clones reflect an unresolved V gene, and the others are unexplained. The sample contains about 2,600 clones, roughly 79% of them found a single time. Of the sample, 25% to 40% falls within the top ten clones. The time point label, read with the paper, signifies: 180 days after allo-HCT. The specimen comprised peripheral blood mononuclear cells, sampled 180 days after allogeneic stem cell transplant. All receptors come from a male patient between 55 and 70 years old who had an allogeneic stem cell transplant, so T cells may come from the graft donor. Some clones in this sample may be carry-over from other donors' samples.

CDR3 sequence (DNA): TGTGCCTGGAGTCAACTAGCGGGAGGCACAGATACGCAGTATTTT. Encoded protein: CAWSQLAGGTDTQYF. The chain couples TRBV30 to TRBJ2-3; 11 bases agree with TRBD2. V dropped 2 bases and J dropped 1; count of bases not matched to a gene: 2. Germline-derived CDR1 and CDR2 are GTSNPN and SVGIG (reference sequence). This CDR3 comprises 15 residues.

The V and J genes are TRBV15 and TRBJ2-1; the D is unclear. V lost 0 bases, J lost 11 bases, and 11 bases lay in between. The CDR3 consists of 13 residues. Germline V lookup: CDR1 LNHNV, CDR2 YYDKDF (reference sequence). The CDR3 loop reads CATSRDLDKKQFF. The CDR3 nucleotides are TGTGCCACCAGCAGAGATCTCGACAAGAAGCAGTTCTTC.

This clone is classed as medium-sized (0.01 to 0.1%). The chain carries TRBV2 and TRBJ1-5; no definite D call. This CDR3 is built from 13 residues. V lost 2 bases, J lost 1 base, and 3 bases lay in between. Germline values: CDR1 SNHLY, CDR2 FYNNEI. The DNA of the CDR3 is TGTGCCAGCAGTGAATACAGCAATCAGCCCCAGCATTTT. Residues: CASSEYSNQPQHF.

This chain connects TRBV6-1 to TRBJ1-1, with a tentative D call TRBD1 (6 bases). The V gene lost 2 bases and the J gene lost 9 bases, with 19 bases spanning the gap. CDR1 and CDR2 (germline): MNHNS, SASEGT. The CDR3 covers 15 residues. The CDR3 DNA sequence: TGTGCCAGCAGTGAACTACCGGGACAAGGTCCTCAAGCTTTCTTT. Translating it yields CASSELPGQGPQAFF.

The chain recombines TRBV4-3 with TRBJ2-7; TRBD2 aligns across 8 bases. The CDR3 has 18 amino acids. Germline CDR1 LGHNA, CDR2 YSLEER. V was pared by 3 bases and J by 2 bases, with 15 bases of the junction left unmatched. The CDR3 bases are TGCGCCAGCAGCCAGCAGTTAAGGTCGGGGACTAGTCCCTACGAGCAGTACTTC. Its protein is CASSQQLRSGTSPYEQYF.

V usage is TRBV5-1 and J usage is TRBJ2-7; 8 positions match TRBD1. The CDR3 length is 14 residues. Germline values: CDR1 SGHRS, CDR2 YFSETQ. V was clipped by 3 bases and J by 6 bases; unmatched bases: 8. CDR3 protein: CASSSGQGSVEQYF. CDR3 sequence (DNA): TGCGCCAGCAGCTCAGGACAGGGTTCGGTCGAGCAGTACTTC.

The chain combines TRBV7-3 with TRBJ2-1; 8 nucleotides agree with TRBD2. Germline V gene lookup returns CDR1 SGHTA and CDR2 FQGTGA. V was pared by 3 bases and J by 7 bases, with 5 bases of the junction left unmatched. The CDR3 sequence is 14 residues long. This CDR3 reads CASSFAGGQNEQFF. CDR3 coding DNA: TGTGCCAGCAGCTTCGCGGGAGGTCAGAATGAGCAGTTCTTC.

The chain combines TRBV5-1 with TRBJ1-5; D may be TRBD1 (6 bases). CDR1 is SGHRS, CDR2 YFSETQ, per germline. The CDR3 loop spans 14 amino acids. The V and J ends lost 4 bases and 3 bases respectively, with 11 bases between them. CDR3 amino acids: CASSPDRFNQPQHF. DNA of the CDR3: TGCGCCAGCAGCCCCGACAGGTTCAATCAGCCCCAGCATTTT.

This clone appeared a few times. Written as DNA, the CDR3 is TGCGCCAGCAGCCAAGACCCCACAGGGAATCAGTTCTTC. Its protein is CASSQDPTGNQFF. This chain joins TRBV4-1 and TRBJ2-1; tentatively, D is TRBD1 (6 bases). Germline V CDR1 and CDR2: MGHRA, YSYEKL. The CDR3 has 13 residues. The V end was cut by 0 bases, the J end by 13 bases, with 13 bases between.

V usage is TRBV28 and J usage is TRBJ1-1; D is unclear. With 7 bases removed from V and 0 bases from J, the gap between germline ends came to 9 bases. Germline CDR1 is MDHEN and CDR2 is SYDVKM. The CDR3 extends over 13 amino acids. CDR3 amino acids: CASTDTLNTEAFF. In DNA form, the CDR3 reads TGTGCCAGCACCGATACACTGAACACTGAAGCTTTCTTT.

CDR3: CASSLVHSGANVLTF. The DNA for the CDR3 is TGTGCCAGCAGCTTGGTCCACTCTGGGGCCAACGTCCTGACTTTC. The V call is TRBV5-6, the J call TRBJ2-6; D unclear. The CDR3 runs to 15 residues. V was cut by 0 bases and J by 0 bases, with 4 bases left in between. Germline V lookup: CDR1 SGHDT, CDR2 YYEEEE.

The chain joins TRBV7-8 to TRBJ1-1; a weak D match, TRBD1 (5 bases). Germline CDR1 SGHVS, CDR2 FQNEAQ. There are 13 residues in the CDR3. The ends were cut back, 4 bases at V and 11 bases at J, with 17 bases in the middle. CDR3 nucleotide sequence: TGTGCCAGCAGCTACCGGGACGGACGATACGCTTTCTTT. Translating it yields CASSYRDGRYAFF.

This clone has a handful of counts. The chain employs TRBV7-3 and TRBJ1-2; 9 bases map to TRBD1. The CDR3 spans 13 residues. The ends lost 5 bases at V and 8 bases at J; junction bases unmatched: 6. CDR1 and CDR2 from the germline V gene are SGHTA and FQGTGA. CDR3 bases: TGTGCCAGCAGCCCGGGACAGGGAGGAGGCTACACCTTC. Translated: CASSPGQGGGYTF.

This chain joins TRBV5-1 and TRBJ2-7, with 8 bases identical to TRBD1. Unmatched junction bases numbered 5, after V lost 7 bases and J lost 2 bases. The CDR3 is 13 residues long. Germline-derived CDR1 and CDR2 are SGHRS and YFSETQ. DNA for the CDR3: TGCGCCAGCGGACAGGGTGCCCCCTACGAGCAGTACTTC. This codes for CASGQGAPYEQYF.

This rearrangement joins TRBV28 to TRBJ1-5, with D unresolved. In germline, CDR1 is MDHEN, CDR2 SYDVKM. The CDR3 consists of 13 residues. V gave up 6 bases and J gave up 0 bases, with 6 bases separating them. Here the CDR3 DNA reads TGTGCCAGCAGCCTAGATAGCAATCAGCCCCAGCATTTT. It yields the protein CASSLDSNQPQHF.

In the case of this clone: At one of its ends the junction is not consistent with the germline gene, which may arise from a read error. The chain links TRBV29-1 to TRBJ1-2; tentatively, D is TRBD1 (6 bases). Germline V gene sequence: CDR1 SQVTM, CDR2 ANQGSEA. This CDR3 is 13 amino acids long. CDR3 coding DNA: TGCAGCGCGGATTCCACAGGGTTCAATGGCCACACCTTC. It codes for CSADSTGFNGHTF.

V is TRBV30 and J is TRBJ2-5; D uncertain. V was shortened by 1 base and J by 0 bases, with 6 bases between the two germline ends. CDR3 length equals 13 residues. The germline V gene encodes CDR1 GTSNPN and CDR2 SVGIG (reference sequence). The CDR3: CAWSGVYQETQYF. The CDR3 DNA sequence: TGTGCCTGGAGTGGGGTGTACCAAGAGACCCAGTACTTC.

The J gene is TRBJ1-4, the V gene TRBV28; perhaps TRBD1 as D (6 bases). Germline assignment: CDR1 MDHEN and CDR2 SYDVKM. CDR3 length: 14 amino acids. Between the trimmed V and J ends, which lost 4 bases and 7 bases, there was a span of 13 bases. The CDR3 here is CASSSGDRLEKLFF. The CDR3 DNA follows: TGTGCCAGCAGTTCAGGGGACCGGCTTGAAAAACTGTTTTTT.

The chain recombines TRBV6-5 with TRBJ1-3; D may be TRBD1 (6 bases). This CDR3 has 15 residues. The V and J ends lost 10 bases and 0 bases respectively, with 16 bases between them. Germline loops: CDR1 MNHEY, CDR2 SVGAGI. The CDR3 sequence is CATTGQPFSGNTIYF. The CDR3, as DNA: TGTGCCACTACAGGACAGCCCTTCTCTGGAAACACCATATATTTT.

This chain links TRBV25-1 with TRBJ2-1, with D perhaps matching TRBD1 or TRBD2 (6 bases each). The CDR3 runs 13 residues. Between the trimmed V and J ends, which lost 8 bases and 3 bases, there was a span of 11 bases. Germline V CDR1 and CDR2: MGHDK, SYGVNS. The CDR3 loop reads CASQKGGYNEQFF. CDR3 bases: TGTGCCAGCCAAAAGGGGGGCTACAATGAGCAGTTCTTC.

The chain joins TRBV5-6 to TRBJ2-7; D uncertain. V lost 2 bases and J 2 bases, leaving 8 bases between the germline ends. The germline CDR1 and CDR2 sequences are SGHDT and YYEEEE. This CDR3 region has 13 residues. The DNA for the CDR3 is TGTGCCAGCAGCTTTTATTCTACCTACGAGCAGTACTTC. It translates to CASSFYSTYEQYF.

This clone is deemed large. This rearrangement joins TRBV6-5 to TRBJ2-5; D gene uncertain. There are 14 residues in the CDR3. V lost 0 bases and J lost 4, with 9 bases in between. The germline V gene has CDR1 MNHEY and CDR2 SVGAGI. The CDR3 loop reads CASSYSPGRETQYF. CDR3 nucleotides: TGTGCCAGCAGTTACTCTCCAGGACGAGAGACCCAGTACTTC.